Listed here are 20 T cell receptor beta chains from one sample, sequenced in a study of glioma-infiltrating T cells after dendritic cell vaccination. The assay was immunoSEQ multiplex PCR, and TCRdb's table has in-frame clones only and misses some. This sample has roughly 83,000 clones, with under 90% found just once. Sample: blood, taken before dendritic cell vaccination. Receptors were obtained from a human donor with glioblastoma.

The chain has TRBV30 and TRBJ1-2; 9 nucleotides align to TRBD1. Germline CDR1 and CDR2: GTSNPN and SVGIG (reference sequence). The CDR3 sequence is 13 residues long. V shed 1 base and J 5 bases; nucleotides not matched to a gene: 2. The CDR3 DNA reads TGTGCCTGGAGTGCTGGACAGGGGTATGGCTACACCTTC. This encodes CAWSAGQGYGYTF. Using reference TRBV30 and TRBJ1-2 for the parts outside the CDR3, the full variable domain is SQTIHQWPATLVQPVGSPLSLECTVEGTSNPNLYWYRQAAGRGLQLLFYSVGIGQISSEVPQNLSASRPQDRQFILSSKKLLLSDSGFYLCAWSAGQGYGYTFGSGTRLTVV.

The V and J genes are TRBV19 and TRBJ1-3, with unresolved D. Germline CDR1 LNHDA, CDR2 SQIVND (reference sequence). Between the trimmed V and J ends, which lost 3 bases and 4 bases, there was a span of 7 bases. This CDR3 contains 13 residues. CDR3 amino acids: CASSIQRGNTIYF. CDR3 DNA sequence: TGTGCCAGTAGTATCCAGAGGGGAAACACCATATATTTT. Based on the CDR3 plus reference TRBV19 and TRBJ1-3, the full variable domain is DGGITQSPKYLFRKEGQNVTLSCEQNLNHDAMYWYRQDPGQGLRLIYYSQIVNDFQKGDIAEGYSVSREKKESFPLTVTSAQKNPTAFYLCASSIQRGNTIYFGEGSWLTVV.

The genes are TRBV11-2 and TRBJ2-2; D gene ambiguous. Germline V CDR1 and CDR2: SGHAT, FQNNGV. Trimming took off 2 bases at V and 0 bases at J, with 7 bases between the two ends. The CDR3 covers 15 residues. CDR3 nucleotide sequence: TGTGCCAGCAGCTTATCCAGGTCGAACACCGGGGAGCTGTTTTTT. It codes for CASSLSRSNTGELFF.

This chain links TRBV7-2 with TRBJ2-7; 9 bases fit TRBD1. V lost 5 bases and J lost 6; bases outside the gene matches: 11. CDR3 size: 15 residues. Germline CDR1 and CDR2: SGHTA and FQGNSA. The CDR3 DNA reads TGTGCCAGCAGCAGAACCCGGGACAGGGTAGCCGAGCAGTACTTC. Translating it yields CASSRTRDRVAEQYF.

The J gene is TRBJ2-5, the V gene TRBV2; 7 bases agree with TRBD1. The CDR3 covers 14 residues. Germline trimming cut 4 bases from V and 5 bases from J; bases unmatched to any gene: 7. Germline lookup yields CDR1 SNHLY and CDR2 FYNNEI. The CDR3 here is CASSVHRGGETQYF. CDR3 nucleotides: TGTGCCAGCAGTGTCCACAGGGGCGGGGAGACCCAGTACTTC.

V usage is TRBV2 and J usage is TRBJ2-7; a weak D match, TRBD2 (6 bases). From germline, CDR1 is SNHLY and CDR2 FYNNEI. Trimming stripped 5 bases from V and 9 bases from J, with 32 bases between. This CDR3 contains 18 residues. In DNA form, the CDR3 reads TGTGCCAGCAGTAAGGAATTCCCCCGGGGGAAGTTTGTGACGGGGCAGTACTTC. This encodes CASSKEFPRGKFVTGQYF.

This chain uses TRBV7-3 with TRBJ2-1, with D perhaps matching TRBD1 (6 bases). CDR3 length equals 14 residues. V lost 4 bases, J lost 3 bases, and 10 bases lay in between. Germline V gives CDR1 SGHTA, CDR2 FQGTGA. In nucleotides, the CDR3 is TGTGCCAGCAGCTCACAGGGCTTCTACAATGAGCAGTTCTTC. It specifies CASSSQGFYNEQFF.

This clone has a single count. V and J are TRBV28 and TRBJ2-2; a weak D match, TRBD2 (5 bases). The CDR3 covers 15 residues. V lost 5 bases and J 1 base, leaving 11 bases between the germline ends. CDR1 MDHEN and CDR2 SYDVKM come from the germline V gene. The CDR3: CASSPPGLNTGELFF. Here the CDR3 DNA reads TGTGCCAGCAGTCCACCGGGGTTGAACACCGGGGAGCTGTTTTTT.

The rearrangement links TRBV11-2 to TRBJ2-7, with 7 bases that match TRBD1. CDR3 length: 14 residues. With V trimmed by 7 bases and J by 2 bases, 8 bases remained unmatched. The germline V gene encodes CDR1 SGHAT and CDR2 FQNNGV. This chain's CDR3 is CASTNTGAAYEQYF. In DNA form, the CDR3 reads TGTGCCAGCACCAATACAGGGGCGGCCTACGAGCAGTACTTC.

The chain couples TRBV6-6 to TRBJ2-7, with a possible D match to TRBD2 (7 bases). The CDR3 loop spans 16 amino acids. The germline gives CDR1 MNHNY, CDR2 SVGAGI (reference sequence). Between the trimmed V and J ends, which lost 2 bases and 5 bases, there was a span of 19 bases. The CDR3 loop reads CASSYPGLGGRNEQYF. The CDR3 DNA reads as TGTGCCAGCAGTTACCCCGGACTAGGGGGGCGTAACGAGCAGTACTTC.

This clone was observed a handful of times. The chain links TRBV18 to TRBJ2-7; D might be TRBD1 (5 bases). Trimming took 0 bases from V and 7 from J, leaving 19 bases between them. This CDR3 is 16 amino acids long. The germline V gene encodes CDR1 KGHSH and CDR2 LQKENI. CDR3 sequence reads: CASSPPEGAPGKEQYF. In DNA form, the CDR3 reads TGTGCCAGCTCACCACCGGAAGGGGCCCCTGGTAAGGAGCAGTACTTC. Full variable domain (missing parts from reference TRBV18 and TRBJ2-7): NAGVMQNPRHLVRRRGQEARLRCSPMKGHSHVYWYRQLPEEGLKFMVYLQKENIIDESGMPKERFSAEFPKEGPSILRIQQVVRGDSAAYFCASSPPEGAPGKEQYFGPGTRLTVT.

The chain carries TRBV6-1 and TRBJ1-1, with D uncertain. This CDR3 is 13 amino acids long. Between the trimmed V and J ends, which lost 6 bases and 1 base, there was a span of 9 bases. Germline V CDR1 and CDR2: MNHNS, SASEGT. The CDR3 region is CASRLYQNTEAFF. The DNA of the CDR3 is TGTGCCAGCAGACTATACCAGAACACTGAAGCTTTCTTT.

The chain employs TRBV6-1 and TRBJ2-2; 11 bases agree with TRBD2. Germline V gene sequence: CDR1 MNHNS, CDR2 SASEGT. J gave up 6 bases and V 5 bases, and 5 bases lay outside the gene matches. There are 15 residues in the CDR3. The CDR3 sequence: CASSSLAGAAGELFF. The CDR3 DNA reads as TGTGCCAGCAGTTCACTAGCGGGAGCCGCCGGGGAGCTGTTTTTT.

In its sample, this clone was seen a few times. The chain recombines TRBV30 with TRBJ1-2, with D possibly being TRBD1 (5 bases). V was pared by 2 bases and J by 7 bases, with 17 bases between. The germline V gene encodes CDR1 GTSNPN and CDR2 SVGIG (reference sequence). This CDR3 comprises 14 residues. CDR3 sequence reads: CAWSPDIYRSGYTF. CDR3 DNA: TGTGCCTGGAGTCCGGACATTTATAGGAGTGGCTACACCTTC. Together with reference TRBV30 and TRBJ1-2, the CDR3 gives the full variable domain: SQTIHQWPATLVQPVGSPLSLECTVEGTSNPNLYWYRQAAGRGLQLLFYSVGIGQISSEVPQNLSASRPQDRQFILSSKKLLLSDSGFYLCAWSPDIYRSGYTFGSGTRLTVV.

A single count supports this clone. The V call is TRBV5-1, the J call TRBJ1-2; tentatively, D is TRBD1 (6 bases). Trimming stripped 7 bases from V and 3 bases from J, with 16 bases between. Germline CDR1 and CDR2: SGHRS and YFSETQ. This CDR3 is 14 amino acids long. The CDR3 region is CASAQGWPHYGYTF. CDR3 bases: TGCGCCAGCGCACAGGGTTGGCCTCACTATGGCTACACCTTC.

The chain uses TRBV18 and TRBJ2-1; 9 nucleotides agree with TRBD1. Trimming removed 0 bases from V and 7 bases from J; junction bases left unmatched: 7. Germline values: CDR1 KGHSH, CDR2 LQKENI. CDR3 length: 16 residues. CDR3 in DNA: TGTGCCAGCTCACCACCGGGACAGGGTCTCGGGAATGAGCAGTTCTTC. It is translated as CASSPPGQGLGNEQFF. The full variable domain, in which reference TRBV18 and TRBJ2-1 provide the parts outside the CDR3, is NAGVMQNPRHLVRRRGQEARLRCSPMKGHSHVYWYRQLPEEGLKFMVYLQKENIIDESGMPKERFSAEFPKEGPSILRIQQVVRGDSAAYFCASSPPGQGLGNEQFFGPGTRLTVL.

This chain uses TRBV6-5 with TRBJ2-7; D call uncertain. V was clipped by 5 bases and J by 4 bases, with 12 bases between them. Germline CDR1 MNHEY, CDR2 SVGAGI. The CDR3 has 13 residues. The CDR3 coding sequence is TGTGCCAGCAGTGAACCCAACGGGTACGAGCAGTACTTC. It is translated as CASSEPNGYEQYF.

This sequence joins TRBV29-1 and TRBJ2-2; TRBD2 is a possible D gene (6 bases). Trimming removed 3 bases from V and 5 bases from J, with 31 bases in between. CDR3 length: 20 residues. Germline loops: CDR1 SQVTM, CDR2 ANQGSEA. The CDR3 here is CSVDGIWTLQRRGRTGELFF. CDR3 bases: TGCAGCGTTGATGGCATTTGGACCCTACAACGACGGGGGAGGACCGGGGAGCTGTTTTTT.

The chain recombines TRBV4-2 with TRBJ2-3; 9 nucleotides line up with TRBD2. This CDR3 comprises 18 residues. Looked up from germline, CDR1 is LGHNA and CDR2 is YNFKEQ. J lost 0 bases, V lost 0 bases, and 7 bases had no gene match. For the CDR3, the DNA is TGTGCCAGCAGCCAAGATGGTACTAGCGGGCTCAGCACAGATACGCAGTATTTT. This encodes CASSQDGTSGLSTDTQYF.

V gene TRBV9 combines with J gene TRBJ1-5; 7 positions match TRBD1. J was trimmed by 3 bases and V by 0 bases; bases with no gene match: 3. CDR1 SGDLS and CDR2 YYNGEE come from the germline V gene. The CDR3 runs to 15 residues. CDR3 loop: CASSVDRGPNQPQHF. Here the CDR3 DNA reads TGTGCCAGCAGCGTAGACAGGGGCCCCAATCAGCCCCAGCATTTT.